Below are 15 T cell receptor beta chains sequenced from a single sample in a study of T-cell memory formation after mild COVID-19. TCRdb called the 5' RACE reads again in MiXCR, with one record for every CDR3 protein. In the table there are some 310,000 distinct CDR3 sequences, less than 25% of which are singletons. The material sequenced was PBMCs or a T cell subset sorted from them (not recorded which). These receptors were obtained from a man between 18 and 29 years old who had mild COVID-19 (a few samples of this study predate the infection). Cell type and time point are not known.

V and J are TRBV20-1 and TRBJ2-3; 8 nucleotides align to TRBD2. The trim removed 0 bases at V and 4 bases at J, leaving 12 bases unmatched. This CDR3 spans 17 amino acids. CDR1 and CDR2 from the germline V gene are DFQATT and SNEGSKA (reference sequence). Here the CDR3 reads CSARDRSASGPPDTQYF. CDR3 nucleotides: TGCAGTGCTAGAGATAGGTCGGCTAGCGGGCCACCAGATACGCAGTATTTT.

This clonotype was recorded a few times. The rearrangement links TRBV4-3 to TRBJ2-1; 7 positions match TRBD1. This CDR3 comprises 12 residues. Germline V gives CDR1 LGHNA, CDR2 YSLEER. The J segment lost 12 bases and the V segment lost 3 bases, leaving 5 bases of the junction unmatched. For the CDR3, the DNA is TGCGCCAGCAGCCAGCCCACAGGGGTGCAGTTCTTC. Its translation: CASSQPTGVQFF.

This clonotype was detected only a few times. The chain combines TRBV7-9 with TRBJ1-1; TRBD1 might be the D (6 bases). The V gene lost 6 bases and the J gene lost 0 bases, with 17 bases spanning the gap. The germline CDR1 and CDR2 sequences are SEHNR and FQNEAQ (reference sequence). The CDR3 is 16 residues long. The CDR3 coding sequence is TGTGCCAGCAGACGAGACAGGACCTTCATGAACACTGAAGCTTTCTTT. Encoded protein: CASRRDRTFMNTEAFF.

CDR3 in DNA: TGTGCCAGCAGCGCTACCGACGGGCTCGCTGGAAACACCATATATTTT. It specifies CASSATDGLAGNTIYF. The chain combines TRBV12-3 or TRBV12-4 with TRBJ1-3; D is undetermined. V dropped 6 bases and J dropped 2 bases, with 17 bases sitting between them. The CDR3 consists of 16 residues.

The rearrangement uses TRBV9 and TRBJ1-6, with TRBD1 identical over 8 bases. After removal of 3 bases from V and 13 bases from J, the junction contained 9 bases not matched to a gene. Germline V gene sequence: CDR1 SGDLS, CDR2 YYNGEE. The CDR3 consists of 14 residues. The CDR3 DNA reads TGTGCCAGCAGCGGGGGGACAGGAACAAGTCCCCTCCACTTT. Protein product: CASSGGTGTSPLHF.

This clonotype was counted only a few times. Here the CDR3 reads CASSLKGGDTEAFF. Written as DNA, the CDR3 is TGCGCCAGCAGCTTGAAGGGTGGCGACACTGAAGCTTTCTTT. The chain is built from TRBV5-1 and TRBJ1-1; D unresolved. Germline V gives CDR1 SGHRS, CDR2 YFSETQ. Trimming shortened V by 1 base and J by 3 bases, and 10 bases separated the two germline ends. The CDR3 is 14 residues long.

This clonotype occurred many times. The junction and the germline gene differ at one end; a read error may be behind it. The CDR3 DNA is TGCGCCAGCAGCCCGGGACAGAACACCGGGGAGCTGTTTTTT. Residues: CASSPGQNTGELFF. The V call is TRBV12-3 or TRBV12-4, the J call TRBJ2-2; D possibly corresponds to TRBD1 (6 bases). The CDR3 covers 14 residues.

The CDR3 loop reads CASRGAGTYEQYV. The CDR3 DNA is TGTGCCAGCAGGGGGGCCGGGACCTACGAGCAGTACGTC. This sequence joins TRBV7-9 and TRBJ2-7, with D possibly matching TRBD1 (6 bases). CDR1 is SEHNR, CDR2 FQNEAQ, per germline (reference sequence). The CDR3 is 13 residues long. V shed 6 bases and J shed 2 bases, with 11 bases lying between them.

This clonotype came up a few times. The J gene is TRBJ1-2, the V gene TRBV6-5; TRBD1 matches at 7 bases. Trimming removed 2 bases from V and 6 bases from J; junction bases left unmatched: 9. The CDR3 consists of 15 residues. Germline CDR1 is MNHEY and CDR2 is SVGAGI. The CDR3 DNA follows: TGTGCCAGCAGTTACAGACAGGGATCTTTGGATGGCTACACCTTC. This gives the protein CASSYRQGSLDGYTF.

V gene TRBV7-9 combines with J gene TRBJ2-1; D is unresolved. CDR1 and CDR2 from the germline V gene are SEHNR and FQNEAQ (reference sequence). Trimming took 5 bases from V and 5 from J, leaving 16 bases between them. The CDR3 runs 15 residues. The CDR3 nucleotides read TGTGCCAGCAGCCCGGTGATGGGCGGCGACAATGAGCAGTTCTTC. It encodes CASSPVMGGDNEQFF.

The gene calls are TRBV27 and TRBJ2-3; TRBD1 matches 8 bases. From germline, CDR1 is MNHEY and CDR2 SMNVEV (reference sequence). The J segment lost 4 bases and the V segment lost 1 base, leaving 4 bases of the junction unmatched. This CDR3 has 15 residues. This CDR3 reads CASSLWAGGADTQYF. CDR3 in DNA: TGTGCCAGCAGTTTATGGGCAGGGGGCGCAGATACGCAGTATTTT.

The J gene is TRBJ2-3, the V gene TRBV5-1; D uncertain. CDR3 length: 14 residues. Germline loops: CDR1 SGHRS, CDR2 YFSETQ. V was trimmed by 1 base and J by 6 bases, leaving 12 bases between them. CDR3 bases: TGCGCCAGCAGCTTGATGTCAGATCAGGATACGCAGTATTTT. Translation gives CASSLMSDQDTQYF.

This clonotype was detected many times. The chain uses TRBV20-1 and TRBJ1-3; D not certain. Germline CDR1 is DFQATT and CDR2 is SNEGSKA (reference sequence). CDR3 length: 14 amino acids. CDR3 sequence reads: CSPRAFISGNTIYF. CDR3 sequence (DNA): TGCAGCCCTCGAGCGTTTATATCTGGAAACACCATATATTTT.

Only a few counts were recorded for this clonotype. The V gene is TRBV7-8, the J gene TRBJ2-7; D may be TRBD1 (6 bases). Trimming took off 7 bases at V and 6 bases at J, with 25 bases between the two ends. Per germline, CDR1 SGHVS and CDR2 FQNEAQ. There are 16 residues in the CDR3. The CDR3 sequence: CASNKRTGTWGCEQYV. DNA for the CDR3: TGTGCCAGCAACAAAAGGACCGGGACATGGGGATGCGAGCAGTACGTC.

The V and J genes are TRBV5-1 and TRBJ2-3, with no clear D. The CDR3 sequence is 15 residues long. CDR1 is SGHRS, CDR2 YFSETQ, per germline. The V and J ends lost 1 base and 2 bases respectively, with 11 bases between them. CDR3 loop: CASSLSDRYTDTQYF. The CDR3 DNA reads as TGCGCCAGCAGCTTGTCGGACCGATACACAGATACGCAGTATTTT. Combining the CDR3 with reference TRBV5-1 and TRBJ2-3 gives the whole variable domain KAGVTQTPRYLIKTRGQQVTLSCSPISGHRSVSWYQQTPGQGLQFLFEYFSETQRNKGNFPGRFSGRQFSNSRSEMNVSTLELGDSALYLCASSLSDRYTDTQYFGPGTRLTVL.